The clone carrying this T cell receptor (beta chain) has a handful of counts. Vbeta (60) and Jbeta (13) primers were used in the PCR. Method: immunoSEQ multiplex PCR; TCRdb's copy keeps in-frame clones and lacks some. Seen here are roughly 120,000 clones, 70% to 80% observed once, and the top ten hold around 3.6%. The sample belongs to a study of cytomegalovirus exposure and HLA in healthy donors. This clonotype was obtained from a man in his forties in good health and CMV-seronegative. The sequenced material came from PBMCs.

This chain's CDR3 is CASSSGYTGELFF. The CDR3 DNA follows: TGTGCCAGCAGCTCGGGGTACACCGGGGAGCTGTTTTTT. The chain has TRBV5-4 and TRBJ2-2, with a weak D call TRBD2 (5 bases). Germline CDR1 SGHNT, CDR2 YYREEE (reference sequence). V gave up 3 bases and J gave up 3 bases, with 6 bases separating them. CDR3 length equals 13 residues.